This T cell receptor beta chain was documented in a study of T cell changes during pregnancy in multiple sclerosis. Germline assignment: CDR1 SGDLS and CDR2 YYNGEE. This CDR3 is 13 amino acids long. Trimming took off 0 bases at V and 5 bases at J, with 9 bases between the two ends. Libraries were prepared by immunoSEQ multiplex PCR; TCRdb keeps only in-frame clonotypes and omits some of them. The sample contains 60,000 to 75,000 clones, over 75% of which appear only once. The V call is TRBV9, the J call TRBJ2-7, with D maybe TRBD1 (5 bases). The receptor was isolated from a female donor with multiple sclerosis, enrolled in a pregnancy study. The input for sequencing was peripheral blood, taken before pregnancy. The CDR3 reads CASSVDGAHEQYF. Here the CDR3 DNA reads TGTGCCAGCAGCGTAGATGGGGCCCACGAGCAGTACTTC.